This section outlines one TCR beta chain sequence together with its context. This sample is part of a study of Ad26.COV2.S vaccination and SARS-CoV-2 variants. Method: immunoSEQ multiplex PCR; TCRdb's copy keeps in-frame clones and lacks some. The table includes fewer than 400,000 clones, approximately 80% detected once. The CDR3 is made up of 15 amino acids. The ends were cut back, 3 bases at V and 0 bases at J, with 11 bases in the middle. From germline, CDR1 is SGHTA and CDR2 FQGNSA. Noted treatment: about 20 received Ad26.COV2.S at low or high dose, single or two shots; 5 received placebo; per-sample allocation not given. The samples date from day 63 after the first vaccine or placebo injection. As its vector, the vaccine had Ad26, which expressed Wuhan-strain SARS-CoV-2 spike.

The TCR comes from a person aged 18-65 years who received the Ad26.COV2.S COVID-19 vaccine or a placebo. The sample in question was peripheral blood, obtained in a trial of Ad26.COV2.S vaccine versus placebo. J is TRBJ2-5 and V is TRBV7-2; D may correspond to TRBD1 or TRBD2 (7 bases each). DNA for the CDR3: TGTGCCAGCAGCTTCAGGGGGGGGAACCAAGAGACCCAGTACTTC. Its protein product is CASSFRGGNQETQYF.